What follows are 5 T cell receptor beta chains derived from one specimen sequenced in a study of shared clonotypes between healthy human individuals. Method: immunoSEQ multiplex PCR; TCRdb's copy keeps in-frame clones and lacks some. Among just over 2,000,000 clones listed, about 95% were seen once. The sequenced sample consisted of naive CD4+ T cells sorted from blood. As for subset: CD45RA+ positively selected. The receptors originated from a man between 18 and 29 years old in good health.

V is TRBV6-1 and J is TRBJ2-7; 7 bases match TRBD1. This CDR3 spans 14 amino acids. The germline gives CDR1 MNHNS, CDR2 SASEGT. The V gene end was trimmed by 2 bases and the J gene end by 7 bases; junction bases not matched to a gene: 8. The CDR3 DNA reads as TGTGCCAGCAGTGAATTGACAGGGATATTAGAGCAGTACTTC. Residues: CASSELTGILEQYF.

The chain is built from TRBV5-1 and TRBJ1-6; the D is unclear. Germline-derived CDR1 and CDR2 are SGHRS and YFSETQ. Trimming pared 1 base from V and 7 bases from J, leaving 9 bases between. There are 14 residues in the CDR3. DNA of the CDR3: TGCGCCAGCAGCTTGATCGGGAAAAATTCACCCCTCCACTTT. Protein: CASSLIGKNSPLHF.

As regards this clone: An end of the junction does not agree with germline; a read error may underlie this. This chain's CDR3 is CASSLGTLNFHLETQYF. The CDR3 nucleotides read TGTGCTAGCAGCTTAGGGACCCTAAACTTCCACCTGGAGACCCAGTACTTC. J is TRBJ2-5 and V is TRBV7-7; the D gene could be TRBD1 or TRBD2 (5 bases each). Germline values: CDR1 SSHAT, CDR2 FNYEAQ (reference sequence). The CDR3 sequence is 17 residues long. The complete variable domain, with remaining parts taken from reference TRBV7-7 and TRBJ2-5, reads GAGVSQSPRYKVTKRGQDVTLRCDPISSHATLYWYQQALGQGPEFLTYFNYEAQPDKSGLPSDRFSAERPEGSISTLTIQRTEQRDSAMYRCASSLGTLNFHLETQYFGPGTRLLVL.

This chain links TRBV28 with TRBJ1-5; D is ambiguous. Germline CDR1 MDHEN, CDR2 SYDVKM. The ends were cut back, 6 bases at V and 7 bases at J, with 16 bases in the middle. The CDR3 sequence is 14 residues long. The CDR3 spells CASSKAGVKQPQHF. CDR3 coding DNA: TGTGCCAGCAGCAAGGCTGGGGTAAAGCAGCCCCAGCATTTT.

The chain has TRBV5-1 and TRBJ1-6; 9 bases agree with TRBD1. Germline lookup yields CDR1 SGHRS and CDR2 YFSETQ. The V segment lost 3 bases and the J segment 8 bases; nucleotides outside the gene matches: 6. The CDR3 runs 15 residues. CDR3 DNA: TGCGCCAGCAGCTGGGGGGACAGGGATGATTCACCCCTCCACTTT. This gives the protein CASSWGDRDDSPLHF.